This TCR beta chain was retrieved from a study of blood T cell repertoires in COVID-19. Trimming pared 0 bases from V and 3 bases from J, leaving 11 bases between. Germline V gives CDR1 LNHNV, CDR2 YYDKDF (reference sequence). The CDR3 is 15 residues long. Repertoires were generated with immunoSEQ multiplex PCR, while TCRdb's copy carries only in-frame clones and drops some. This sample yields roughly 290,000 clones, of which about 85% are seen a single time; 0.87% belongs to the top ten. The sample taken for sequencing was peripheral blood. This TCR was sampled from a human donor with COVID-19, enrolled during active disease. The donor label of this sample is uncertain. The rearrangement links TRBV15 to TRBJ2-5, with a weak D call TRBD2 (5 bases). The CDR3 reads CATSRDEGVEETQYF. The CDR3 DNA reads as TGTGCCACCAGCAGAGATGAGGGAGTAGAAGAGACCCAGTACTTC. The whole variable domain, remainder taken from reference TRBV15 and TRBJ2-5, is DAMVIQNPRYQVTQFGKPVTLSCSQTLNHNVMYWYQQKSSQAPKLLFHYYDKDFNNEADTPDNFQSRRPNTSFCFLDIRSPGLGDTAMYLCATSRDEGVEETQYFGPGTRLLVL.